The T cell receptor (beta chain) under discussion was sequenced for a study of T cells in Graves' hyperthyroidism and ophthalmopathy. Study findings and constraints: Blood held most thyroid clonotypes expanded above 0.001 frequency.

There were TCR beta CDR3 regions amplified from RNA transcripts. The primer set for the first-round RT-PCR of the TCR CDR3 was HTBI. Via MiXCR, TCRdb re-called the multiplex PCR reads, giving one row per CDR3 protein. The sample lists approximately 530,000 distinct CDR3 sequences, roughly 21% occurring once. Deletions cut 5 bases from V and 4 bases from J, with 16 bases between. The CDR3 extends over 16 amino acids. The germline V gene has CDR1 SGDLS and CDR2 YYNGEE. For the diagnoses, clinical symptoms, serum thyroxine and TRAb, thyroid ultrasound and orbital computed tomography were used. About this clonotype: Its specificity is unknown.

The sequence was collected from a man aged 40-50 years with Graves' ophthalmopathy. The sequenced sample was blood. The V gene is TRBV9, the J gene TRBJ2-6, with D perhaps TRBD2 (5 bases). CDR3 nucleotide sequence: TGTGCCAGCAGAGCCAAGGAAGGGAGCGGGGCCAACGTCCTGACTTTC. Translation gives CASRAKEGSGANVLTF.